This TCR beta chain was documented in a study of T-cell memory formation after mild COVID-19. Findings of the study overall: Contracting clones from day 15 to 85 showed balanced CD4/CD8; later expanders favored CD4+. CD4+ contracting clones were found mainly in CM and EM, and CD8+ ones in EMRA. The finding that pre-infection memory included some responding clones suggested that cross-reactive memory joined.

The CDR3 extends over 16 amino acids. Per the germline V gene, CDR1 is SGDLS and CDR2 is YYNGEE. The V segment lost 0 bases and the J segment 4 bases; nucleotides outside the gene matches: 6. TCRdb fed the 5' RACE reads into MiXCR, producing one record per CDR3 protein. The sample has about 390,000 distinct CDR3 sequences, about a sixth seen once. With respect to this clonotype: Its antigen is unidentified.

The rearrangement uses TRBV9 and TRBJ2-5; TRBD1 aligns across 10 bases. Source material: PBMCs or a T cell subset sorted from them (not recorded which). The sequence came from a man aged 18 to 30 who had mild COVID-19 (a few samples of this study predate the infection). Cell type and time point are not known. The CDR3 loop is CASSVEGQGVRETQYF. The CDR3 DNA is TGTGCCAGCAGCGTAGAAGGACAGGGGGTGCGAGAGACCCAGTACTTC.